This T cell receptor (beta chain) was profiled in a study of T cell responses to AZD1222 COVID-19 vaccine. Samples with a second dose at about 4 or about 12 weeks were pooled together. About this clone: Its specificity is not known.

Regarding the study as a whole: Repertoires were obtained solely post-peak T cell response.

The CDR3 contains 15 residues. Looked up from germline, CDR1 is SGHTA and CDR2 is FQGNSA. V was cut by 1 base and J by 6 bases, with 13 bases left in between. TCRdb's table, derived via immunoSEQ multiplex PCR, lists solely in-frame clones and lacks some. The sample lists under 140,000 clones; roughly 93% were seen once. This material consisted of peripheral blood, taken 28 days after the second AZD1222 dose. The chain has TRBV7-2 and TRBJ1-5; D might be TRBD1 (6 bases). The TCR originated in an adult who received the AZD1222 COVID-19 vaccine. In DNA form, the CDR3 reads TGTGCCAGCAGCTTAGTACCCGGGGGCGGTCAGCCCCAGCATTTT. Translating it yields CASSLVPGGGQPQHF.